The 32 T cell receptor beta chains below come from one sample, sequenced in a study of blood T cell repertoires in COVID-19. Assay: immunoSEQ multiplex PCR; the TCRdb copy retains only in-frame clones and omits some. The sample records approximately 300,000 clones, 80% to 85% being singletons. What was sequenced was peripheral blood. Receptors originate from a person aged 70 to 85 with COVID-19, enrolled during active disease.

The rearrangement links TRBV4-3 to TRBJ2-1; 9 bases line up with TRBD2. The junction had 14 bases not matched to a gene; V was cut back by 4 bases and J by 7 bases. CDR3 length: 17 amino acids. From germline, CDR1 is LGHNA and CDR2 YSLEER. CDR3 sequence (DNA): TGCGCCAGCAGCCTATTAGGAGCGGGGGGCCTGGGTAATGAGCAGTTCTTC. This codes for CASSLLGAGGLGNEQFF.

This rearrangement joins TRBV19 to TRBJ2-7; 10 bases line up with TRBD1. Trimming at V came to 3 bases and at J to 4 bases, leaving 6 bases not matched to a gene. The CDR3 has 15 residues. CDR1 is LNHDA, CDR2 SQIVND, per germline (reference sequence). This chain's CDR3 is CASSIGQGGAYEQYF. DNA for the CDR3: TGTGCCAGTAGTATCGGACAGGGGGGGGCTTACGAGCAGTACTTC.

The chain is built from TRBV6-1 and TRBJ2-1; D perhaps matches TRBD1 (6 bases). This CDR3 region has 16 residues. Germline V CDR1 and CDR2: MNHNS, SASEGT. Between the trimmed V and J ends, which lost 0 bases and 1 base, there was a span of 10 bases. The CDR3 sequence is CASSEAGTKSYNEQFF. CDR3 bases: TGTGCCAGCAGTGAAGCCGGGACAAAGTCCTACAATGAGCAGTTCTTC.

This clone was detected only a few times. V is TRBV19 and J is TRBJ1-2; 8 bases line up with TRBD1. There are 13 residues in the CDR3. The J segment lost 8 bases and the V segment lost 9 bases, leaving 11 bases of the junction unmatched. Per germline, CDR1 LNHDA and CDR2 SQIVND (reference sequence). CDR3 amino acids: CASRLGTGAGYTF. Here the CDR3 DNA reads TGTGCCAGCCGTCTCGGGACAGGAGCCGGCTACACCTTC.

The V call is TRBV18, the J call TRBJ2-5, with 12 bases fitting TRBD1. Trimming removed 5 bases from V and 4 bases from J; junction bases left unmatched: 8. This CDR3 comprises 16 residues. Germline V lookup: CDR1 KGHSH, CDR2 LQKENI. CDR3 DNA sequence: TGTGCCAGCTCATCCCCCGGGACAGGGGGCATAGAGACCCAGTACTTC. Translating it yields CASSSPGTGGIETQYF.

The chain recombines TRBV6-5 with TRBJ2-1; 10 bases map to TRBD2. J was trimmed by 7 bases and V by 6 bases; bases with no gene match: 6. CDR1 MNHEY and CDR2 SVGAGI come from the germline V gene. The CDR3 loop spans 14 amino acids. The chain's CDR3 is CASSTGLAVNEQFF. The CDR3, as DNA: TGTGCCAGCAGCACCGGACTAGCGGTGAATGAGCAGTTCTTC.

The J gene is TRBJ2-1, the V gene TRBV7-2; 12 bases fit TRBD2. The V and J ends lost 2 bases and 3 bases, in that order; junction bases with no gene match: 8. Germline lookup yields CDR1 SGHTA and CDR2 FQGNSA. This CDR3 comprises 18 residues. The CDR3 coding sequence is TGTGCCAGCAGCTTAAGGTCGTCTAGCGGGGGGGGCTACAATGAGCAGTTCTTC. It specifies CASSLRSSSGGGYNEQFF.

In this sample, this clone turned up once. V is TRBV19 and J is TRBJ1-1, with D maybe TRBD1 (6 bases). The CDR3 consists of 11 residues. Trimming cost V 7 bases and J 8 bases, with 11 bases left between them. Per the germline V gene, CDR1 is LNHDA and CDR2 is SQIVND (reference sequence). The CDR3 here is CASTSTGEAFF. DNA for the CDR3: TGTGCCAGTACCTCAACAGGGGAAGCTTTCTTT.

The CDR3 loop is CASRTGSGVNTEAFF. The CDR3 bases are TGTGCCAGCAGAACAGGGTCCGGGGTGAACACTGAAGCTTTCTTT. The rearrangement links TRBV7-8 to TRBJ1-1; TRBD1 is a possible D gene (6 bases). Germline loops: CDR1 SGHVS, CDR2 FQNEAQ. CDR3 length: 15 amino acids. V was trimmed by 6 bases and J by 0 bases, leaving 14 bases between them.

V usage is TRBV4-3 and J usage is TRBJ2-5; D is uncertain. V was clipped by 0 bases and J by 1 base, with 9 bases between them. CDR1 is LGHNA, CDR2 YSLEER, per germline. This CDR3 is 15 amino acids long. CDR3 in amino acids: CASSQDLGPQETQYF. CDR3 bases: TGCGCCAGCAGCCAAGATCTCGGTCCCCAAGAGACCCAGTACTTC.

This chain connects TRBV5-6 to TRBJ1-4, with 7 bases fitting TRBD1. There are 15 residues in the CDR3. Germline V gives CDR1 SGHDT, CDR2 YYEEEE. The V segment lost 1 base and the J segment 7 bases; nucleotides outside the gene matches: 7. Here the CDR3 reads CASSLMTGILEKLFF. As DNA, the CDR3 is TGTGCCAGCAGCTTGATGACAGGGATCCTTGAAAAACTGTTTTTT.

The J gene is TRBJ2-7, the V gene TRBV6-5; 7 nucleotides agree with TRBD2. Germline-derived CDR1 and CDR2 are MNHEY and SVGAGI. The CDR3 runs 14 residues. V dropped 6 bases and J dropped 1; count of bases not matched to a gene: 6. This CDR3 reads CASRKAGRSYEQYF. CDR3 bases: TGTGCCAGCAGGAAAGCGGGAAGGTCCTACGAGCAGTACTTC.

This chain connects TRBV10-3 to TRBJ1-6; 8 bases align to TRBD1. CDR1 is ENHRY and CDR2 is SYGVKD in the germline V gene. V was pared by 6 bases and J by 8 bases, with 6 bases of the junction left unmatched. This CDR3 contains 14 residues. The chain's CDR3 is CAISTQGEDSPLHF. CDR3 nucleotides: TGTGCCATCAGCACACAGGGGGAGGATTCACCCCTCCACTTT.

The CDR3 protein is CATSRDPDGSYTGELFF. In DNA, the CDR3 is TGTGCCACCAGCAGAGATCCCGACGGGAGCTACACCGGGGAGCTGTTTTTT. The V call is TRBV15, the J call TRBJ2-2; perhaps TRBD2 as D (6 bases). CDR3 length: 17 amino acids. V was trimmed by 0 bases and J by 3 bases, leaving 14 bases between them. Germline lookup yields CDR1 LNHNV and CDR2 YYDKDF (reference sequence).

This clone has just a few counts. This rearrangement joins TRBV7-9 to TRBJ1-2, with D tentatively TRBD1 (5 bases). This CDR3 has 14 amino acids. V was clipped by 5 bases and J by 5 bases, with 15 bases between them. Per germline, CDR1 SEHNR and CDR2 FQNEAQ (reference sequence). The CDR3 DNA is TGTGCCAGCAGCCAAGGGGAGGGTCGTTATGGCTACACCTTC. Protein sequence: CASSQGEGRYGYTF.

Comment on this clone: Additional DNA sequences in this sample encode the identical CDR3. The chain has TRBV7-9 and TRBJ2-5; the D gene is possibly TRBD1 (5 bases). The ends were cut back, 2 bases at V and 2 bases at J, with 12 bases in the middle. This CDR3 region has 15 residues. Germline V gene data show CDR1 as SEHNR and CDR2 as FQNEAQ (reference sequence). The CDR3 DNA reads as TGTGCCAGCAGCTTAAGGCAGGGCCTACAAGAGACCCAGTACTTC. Residues: CASSLRQGLQETQYF.

The chain links TRBV7-2 to TRBJ2-1; 8 bases align to TRBD1. The CDR3 runs 14 residues. With V trimmed by 2 bases and J by 7 bases, 4 bases remained unmatched. Germline V CDR1 and CDR2: SGHTA, FQGNSA. CDR3 residues: CASSLRRQGNEQFF. The CDR3 nucleotides read TGTGCCAGCAGCTTACGGAGACAGGGGAATGAGCAGTTCTTC. The complete variable domain, with remaining parts taken from reference TRBV7-2 and TRBJ2-1, reads GAGVSQSPSNKVTEKGKDVELRCDPISGHTALYWYRQSLGQGLEFLIYFQGNSAPDKSGLPSDRFSAERTGGSVSTLTIQRTQQEDSAVYLCASSLRRQGNEQFFGPGTRLTVL.

CDR3 bases: TGTGCCAGCTCACTTGATAGGGGTTTTGGTGAGCAGTTCTTC. Amino acid sequence: CASSLDRGFGEQFF. The rearrangement joins TRBV18 to TRBJ2-1, with D possibly matching TRBD1 (5 bases). Trimming left V 4 bases short and J 9 bases short, with 16 bases between. CDR3 length: 14 residues. Germline values: CDR1 KGHSH, CDR2 LQKENI.

The chain is built from TRBV29-1 and TRBJ2-5, with TRBD2 as a possible D gene (5 bases). The CDR3 sequence is 12 residues long. Trimming took 7 bases from V and 4 from J, leaving 13 bases between them. The germline V gene has CDR1 SQVTM and CDR2 ANQGSEA. The CDR3 here is CSAVPGSETQYF. CDR3 DNA sequence: TGCAGCGCCGTACCGGGATCAGAGACCCAGTACTTC.

J is TRBJ2-1 and V is TRBV9, with TRBD2 matching 9 bases. CDR1 SGDLS and CDR2 YYNGEE come from the germline V gene. This CDR3 has 17 amino acids. The trim removed 1 base at V and 9 bases at J, leaving 14 bases unmatched. The CDR3 DNA sequence: TGTGCCAGCAGCGTATTGGCGGGTGGTAGCGGGAGCGCTGAGCAGTTCTTC. Protein product: CASSVLAGGSGSAEQFF.

The gene calls are TRBV4-3 and TRBJ2-3, with D possibly being TRBD2 (6 bases). This CDR3 region has 16 residues. Germline V lookup: CDR1 LGHNA, CDR2 YSLEER. V gave up 0 bases and J gave up 3 bases, with 13 bases separating them. The CDR3 here is CASSQESGRGTDTQYF. The CDR3 bases are TGCGCCAGCAGCCAAGAATCAGGTCGGGGGACAGATACGCAGTATTTT.

The chain carries TRBV14 and TRBJ2-1, with D unclear. The length of the CDR3 is 16 residues. Germline V gene lookup returns CDR1 SGHDN and CDR2 FVKESK. The ends were cut back, 4 bases at V and 2 bases at J, with 15 bases in the middle. The CDR3 protein is CASSPLGRLTYNEQFF. The CDR3 DNA is TGTGCCAGCAGCCCCTTGGGCAGGCTAACCTACAATGAGCAGTTCTTC.

This clone showed up just once. The chain combines TRBV27 with TRBJ2-1; 7 positions match TRBD1. Trimming removed 1 base from V and 5 bases from J; junction bases left unmatched: 5. This CDR3 is built from 15 residues. From germline, CDR1 is MNHEY and CDR2 SMNVEV (reference sequence). In nucleotides, the CDR3 is TGTGCCAGCAGTTTATTCGGACAGGTGAACAATGAGCAGTTCTTC. Its protein product is CASSLFGQVNNEQFF.

The CDR3 region has the DNA TGTGCCAGCAGCTTAGGGGACGGGAGCTCCTACAATGAGCAGTTCTTC. It codes for CASSLGDGSSYNEQFF. This chain links TRBV7-6 with TRBJ2-1, with D perhaps TRBD2 (6 bases). Germline CDR1 and CDR2: SGHVS and FNYEAQ. The length of the CDR3 is 16 residues. The V gene lost 1 base and the J gene lost 0 bases, with 10 bases spanning the gap.

The chain recombines TRBV21-1 with TRBJ2-1; the D call of TRBD2 is as the table states it, not checked on the DNA. TRBV21-1 is a documented pseudogene. This CDR3 is 17 amino acids long. CDR3 sequence (DNA): TGTGCCAGCAGCAAATTGGGTAGCGGGAGGACCAACAATGAGCAGTTCTTC. Its translation: CASSKLGSGRTNNEQFF.

The V gene is TRBV4-3, the J gene TRBJ1-2; TRBD1 might be the D (5 bases). The CDR3 has 14 residues. Trimming removed 2 bases from V and 2 bases from J, with 9 bases in between. Germline assignment: CDR1 LGHNA and CDR2 YSLEER. For the CDR3, the DNA is TGCGCCAGCAGCCAAACAAGGGGAAACTATGGCTACACCTTC. Translating it yields CASSQTRGNYGYTF.

The sample holds many counts of this clone. The genes are TRBV19 and TRBJ2-1; possible D gene TRBD2, 6 bases. The CDR3 length is 12 residues. The germline V gene encodes CDR1 LNHDA and CDR2 SQIVND (reference sequence). V was trimmed by 10 bases and J by 8 bases, leaving 15 bases between them. The CDR3 protein is CAIWSGSDEQFF. The CDR3 nucleotides read TGTGCCATCTGGTCCGGGAGCGATGAGCAGTTCTTC.

The chain carries TRBV19 and TRBJ1-5, with TRBD1 as a possible D gene (5 bases). The V and J ends lost 3 bases and 5 bases respectively, with 11 bases between them. Germline V CDR1 and CDR2: LNHDA, SQIVND (reference sequence). The CDR3 spans 14 residues. In DNA, the CDR3 is TGTGCCAGTAGTATTGGGGGGTTCGATCAGCCCCAGCATTTT. It yields the protein CASSIGGFDQPQHF.

The chain is built from TRBV9 and TRBJ1-1, with TRBD1 as a possible D gene (6 bases). Germline V gives CDR1 SGDLS, CDR2 YYNGEE. The germline V and J ends were trimmed by 4 bases and 7 bases, with 11 bases remaining between them. There are 12 residues in the CDR3. The CDR3 is CASSRPTGEAFF. The CDR3, as DNA: TGTGCCAGCAGCCGACCGACAGGTGAAGCTTTCTTT.

CDR3 region: CAPAAGGPKSGEQYF. The CDR3 nucleotides are TGTGCCCCAGCGGCGGGGGGGCCTAAAAGCGGCGAGCAGTACTTC. The rearrangement uses TRBV14 and TRBJ2-7, with 9 nucleotides matching TRBD2. Unmatched junction bases numbered 17, after V lost 11 bases and J lost 6 bases. The CDR3 runs 15 residues. Germline assignment: CDR1 SGHDN and CDR2 FVKESK.

The chain joins TRBV18 to TRBJ2-1; 13 bases agree with TRBD2. Germline V gene data show CDR1 as KGHSH and CDR2 as LQKENI. This CDR3 is built from 15 residues. After removal of 3 bases from V and 7 bases from J, the junction contained 3 bases not matched to a gene. The CDR3 nucleotides are TGTGCCAGCTCACCGACTAGCGGGAGGCTGAATGAGCAGTTCTTC. Translation: CASSPTSGRLNEQFF.

In this sample, this clone turned up once. J is TRBJ2-6 and V is TRBV7-2; D is ambiguous. V gave up 5 bases and J gave up 0 bases, with 8 bases separating them. The germline V gene encodes CDR1 SGHTA and CDR2 FQGNSA. The CDR3 length is 15 residues. The DNA for the CDR3 is TGTGCCAGCAGCACGAGAAGCTCTGGGGCCAACGTCCTGACTTTC. The encoded protein is CASSTRSSGANVLTF. The whole variable domain, remainder taken from reference TRBV7-2 and TRBJ2-6, is GAGVSQSPSNKVTEKGKDVELRCDPISGHTALYWYRQSLGQGLEFLIYFQGNSAPDKSGLPSDRFSAERTGGSVSTLTIQRTQQEDSAVYLCASSTRSSGANVLTFGAGSRLTVL.